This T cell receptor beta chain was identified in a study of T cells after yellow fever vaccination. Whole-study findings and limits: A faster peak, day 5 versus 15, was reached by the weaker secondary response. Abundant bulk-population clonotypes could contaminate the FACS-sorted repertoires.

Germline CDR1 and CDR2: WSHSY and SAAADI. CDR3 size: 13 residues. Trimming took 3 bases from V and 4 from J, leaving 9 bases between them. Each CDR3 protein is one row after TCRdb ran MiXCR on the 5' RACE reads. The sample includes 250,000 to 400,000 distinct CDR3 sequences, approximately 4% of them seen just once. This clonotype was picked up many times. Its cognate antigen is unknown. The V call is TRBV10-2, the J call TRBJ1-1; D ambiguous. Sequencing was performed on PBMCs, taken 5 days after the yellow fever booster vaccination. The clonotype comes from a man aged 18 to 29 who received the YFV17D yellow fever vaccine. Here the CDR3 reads CASSDAGLTEAFF. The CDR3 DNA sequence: TGCGCCAGCAGTGATGCAGGCCTCACTGAAGCTTTCTTT.